What follows are 21 T cell receptor beta chains derived from one specimen sequenced in a study of T cells in Graves' hyperthyroidism and ophthalmopathy. From RNA transcripts, TCR beta CDR3 regions were amplified. Researchers ran a first-round RT-PCR on the TCR CDR3 using the HTBI primer set. TCRdb reanalysed the multiplex PCR reads using MiXCR and keeps one entry per CDR3 protein. The sample shows around 660,000 distinct CDR3 sequences, nearly 45% of them seen only once. The specimen sequenced was peripheral blood or thyroid tissue (not recorded which). These receptors all come from an adult man with Graves' disease, either hyperthyroidism or ophthalmopathy (not recorded which).

This clonotype was counted once. This sequence joins TRBV7-9 and TRBJ1-1; 10 bases align to TRBD1. V was clipped by 5 bases and J by 3 bases; unmatched bases: 6. This CDR3 is 15 amino acids long. In germline, CDR1 is SEHNR, CDR2 FQNEAQ (reference sequence). CDR3 protein: CASSRGTGVDTEAFF. DNA for the CDR3: TGTGCCAGCAGCCGAGGGACAGGGGTAGACACTGAAGCTTTCTTT.

This chain connects TRBV6-6 to TRBJ1-1; the D is unclear. This CDR3 spans 14 amino acids. In germline, CDR1 is MNHNY, CDR2 SVGAGI (reference sequence). V lost 4 bases and J lost 9, with 18 bases in between. The CDR3 loop reads CASSFASLRLQAFF. CDR3 nucleotide sequence: TGTGCCAGCAGTTTTGCCTCCTTGCGGCTTCAAGCTTTCTTT.

The rearrangement joins TRBV24-1 to TRBJ2-5; 9 bases line up with TRBD1. Looked up from germline, CDR1 is KGHDR and CDR2 is SFDVKD. V trimming: 4 bases; J trimming: 2 bases; junction bases outside the gene matches: 4. The CDR3 extends over 15 amino acids. The CDR3 is CATSDGGTGQETQYF. CDR3 in DNA: TGTGCCACCAGTGACGGCGGGACAGGGCAAGAGACCCAGTACTTC.

The chain has TRBV10-3 and TRBJ2-7; 10 nucleotides agree with TRBD2. V was clipped by 4 bases and J by 3 bases; unmatched bases: 18. Per the germline V gene, CDR1 is ENHRY and CDR2 is SYGVKD. CDR3 length equals 19 residues. CDR3 sequence reads: CAISVASSPSRTSGYEQYF. CDR3 nucleotides: TGTGCCATCAGTGTAGCTAGCAGCCCCTCGAGGACTAGCGGCTACGAGCAGTACTTC.

This clonotype was recorded only once. This sequence joins TRBV10-3 and TRBJ1-6; 7 nucleotides match TRBD1. The ends lost 6 bases at V and 5 bases at J; junction bases unmatched: 16. The CDR3 length is 18 residues. Germline V CDR1 and CDR2: ENHRY, SYGVKD. Written as DNA, the CDR3 is TGTGCCATCAGGGACGGAAAACAGGGGACACCGAATAATTCACCCCTCCACTTT. It encodes CAIRDGKQGTPNNSPLHF.

This clonotype was counted a few times. The junction does not match germline at one end; this may be a read error. CDR3 coding DNA: TGCGCCAGCAAGGGACAGGGGGCCTATGGCTACACCTTC. Its translation: CASKGQGAYGYTF. This sequence joins TRBV2 and TRBJ1-2; 12 nucleotides align to TRBD1. CDR3 length equals 13 residues. CDR1 and CDR2 (germline): SNHLY, FYNNEI.

The gene calls are TRBV20-1 and TRBJ2-5, with 13 bases aligning to TRBD2. Losses at the gene ends were 3 bases for V and 5 bases for J; bases not matched to a gene: 6. The CDR3 extends over 15 amino acids. Germline V gene lookup returns CDR1 DFQATT and CDR2 SNEGSKA (reference sequence). DNA for the CDR3: TGCAGTGCTAGCGCCGGACTAGCGGGAGCGGAGACCCAGTACTTC. It encodes CSASAGLAGAETQYF.

This clonotype occurred many times. The chain has TRBV7-8 and TRBJ2-5, with 7 bases that match TRBD1. The CDR3 spans 13 residues. V was clipped by 8 bases and J by 4 bases; unmatched bases: 7. Germline CDR1 SGHVS, CDR2 FQNEAQ. The CDR3 loop reads CASATGKAETQYF. CDR3 nucleotides: TGTGCCAGCGCGACAGGGAAGGCAGAGACCCAGTACTTC.

V is TRBV7-9 and J is TRBJ2-7; tentatively, D is TRBD2 (6 bases). Germline V gene data show CDR1 as SEHNR and CDR2 as FQNEAQ (reference sequence). The CDR3 is made up of 15 amino acids. V was clipped by 4 bases and J by 3 bases, with 16 bases between them. The CDR3 loop reads CASSYSGGGGYEQYF. In DNA form, the CDR3 reads TGTGCCAGCAGCTATAGCGGTGGTGGGGGCTACGAGCAGTACTTC.

The rearrangement uses TRBV14 and TRBJ2-5; 7 nucleotides line up with TRBD2. The germline CDR1 and CDR2 sequences are SGHDN and FVKESK. V was pared by 8 bases and J by 5 bases, with 8 bases of the junction left unmatched. This CDR3 comprises 13 residues. In nucleotides, the CDR3 is TGTGCCAGCGGCCTAAGCGGGATCGAGACCCAGTACTTC. Its protein product is CASGLSGIETQYF.

As to this clonotype: A read error may be the cause here, since a much bigger clone is one base away. The chain is built from TRBV7-9 and TRBJ1-1, with TRBD1 matching 8 bases. V dropped 5 bases and J dropped 11; count of bases not matched to a gene: 10. The CDR3 has 13 amino acids. Germline CDR1 and CDR2: SEHNR and FQNEAQ (reference sequence). CDR3 sequence (DNA): TGTGCCAGCAGCGTGACAGGGGCCGTTCCTGCTTTCTTT. This gives the protein CASSVTGAVPAFF.

The chain carries TRBV29-1 and TRBJ2-7; weak D call: TRBD1 (9 bases). Trimming left V 7 bases short and J 6 bases short, with 22 bases between. Germline loops: CDR1 SQVTM, CDR2 ANQGSEA. The CDR3 contains 14 residues. DNA of the CDR3: TGCAGCGCCCGGGGGGGGACAGGGATCTCCGAGCAGTACTTC. Protein product: CSARGGTGISEQYF.

The chain employs TRBV7-6 and TRBJ1-6; 7 nucleotides align to TRBD1. The CDR3 runs 17 residues. The V gene end was trimmed by 0 bases and the J gene end by 3 bases; junction bases not matched to a gene: 5. CDR1 is SGHVS, CDR2 FNYEAQ, per germline. CDR3 DNA sequence: TGTGCCAGCAGCTTAGCTCTCAGGGACAGCTATAATTCACCCCTCCACTTT. Its protein is CASSLALRDSYNSPLHF.

Here the CDR3 reads CAINDRGVEQYF. The CDR3 DNA is TGTGCCATCAATGACAGGGGGGTCGAGCAGTACTTC. The rearrangement links TRBV10-3 to TRBJ2-7, with 9 bases identical to TRBD1. The CDR3 covers 12 residues. Germline V gene data show CDR1 as ENHRY and CDR2 as SYGVKD. Losses at the gene ends were 7 bases for V and 6 bases for J; bases not matched to a gene: 4.

This clonotype was observed many times. CDR3 loop: CASSELAARGRTEAFF. DNA for the CDR3: TGTGCCAGCAGTGAATTGGCGGCCAGGGGGCGGACTGAAGCTTTCTTT. V gene TRBV25-1 combines with J gene TRBJ1-1, with TRBD1 matching over 8 bases. The CDR3 sequence is 16 residues long. Germline trimming cut 1 base from V and 5 bases from J; bases unmatched to any gene: 9. Germline loops: CDR1 MGHDK, CDR2 SYGVNS.

The chain employs TRBV29-1 and TRBJ2-1, with a possible D match to TRBD2 (5 bases). The germline V gene encodes CDR1 SQVTM and CDR2 ANQGSEA. The CDR3 totals 11 residues. V was pared by 8 bases and J by 9 bases, with 14 bases between. This CDR3 reads CSLNRRGEQFF. CDR3 DNA: TGCAGCCTCAACCGTCGGGGTGAGCAGTTCTTC.

V gene TRBV12-3 or TRBV12-4 combines with J gene TRBJ1-1; D remains unclear. V lost 0 bases, J lost 10 bases, and 9 bases lay in between. CDR3 length equals 12 residues. The CDR3 nucleotides read TGTGCCAGCAGTTTAGCGGCGCGGGGAGCTTTCTTT. Protein sequence: CASSLAARGAFF.

This chain links TRBV6-5 with TRBJ1-1, with D unclear. The CDR3 covers 13 residues. Germline CDR1 is MNHEY and CDR2 is SVGAGI. Trimming shortened V by 6 bases and J by 1 base, and 9 bases separated the two germline ends. DNA for the CDR3: TGTGCCAGCAGGTTTGGGCAGAACACTGAAGCTTTCTTT. Protein sequence: CASRFGQNTEAFF.

The V gene is TRBV9, the J gene TRBJ2-5; 11 nucleotides align to TRBD1. The CDR3 consists of 14 residues. V shed 2 bases, J shed 11 bases, and the junction held 8 bases outside the gene matches. Germline assignment: CDR1 SGDLS and CDR2 YYNGEE. This CDR3 reads CASSVGTGGREQYF. For the CDR3, the DNA is TGTGCCAGCAGCGTCGGGACAGGGGGGCGAGAGCAGTACTTC.

This clonotype was counted only a few times. The chain recombines TRBV7-9 with TRBJ2-5; D might be TRBD1 or TRBD2, each matching 5 bases. Trimming cost V 5 bases and J 5 bases, with 15 bases left between them. CDR3 length: 14 residues. Germline loops: CDR1 SEHNR, CDR2 FQNEAQ (reference sequence). The CDR3 loop reads CASSQVGTLETQYF. The CDR3 DNA follows: TGTGCCAGCAGCCAAGTGGGGACGCTGGAGACCCAGTACTTC. The variable domain in full, with the rest retrieved from reference TRBV7-9 and TRBJ2-5, is DTGVSQNPRHKITKRGQNVTFRCDPISEHNRLYWYRQTLGQGPEFLTYFQNEAQLEKSRLLSDRFSAERPKGSFSTLEIQRTEQGDSAMYLCASSQVGTLETQYFGPGTRLLVL.

J is TRBJ2-7 and V is TRBV5-5; TRBD2 agrees at 7 bases. Germline-derived CDR1 and CDR2 are SGHKS and YYEKEE (reference sequence). With 4 bases clipped from V and 7 bases from J, the junction kept 8 bases outside the gene matches. The CDR3 runs 13 residues. CDR3 coding DNA: TGTGCCAGCAGCCCCGGACTAGTCGGTGAGCAGTACTTC. Translation: CASSPGLVGEQYF. Full variable domain (rest looked up from reference TRBV5-5 and TRBJ2-7): DAGVTQSPTHLIKTRGQQVTLRCSPISGHKSVSWYQQVLGQGPQFIFQYYEKEERGRGNFPDRFSARQFPNYSSELNVNALLLGDSALYLCASSPGLVGEQYFGPGTRLTVT.